This T cell receptor (beta chain) originates from a study of graft-versus-host responses after intestinal transplantation. Study information: Each recipient received anti-thymocyte globulin induction, then tacrolimus and steroids for approximately three years.

Tissue from the graft was processed to free its intraepithelial and lamina propria lymphocytes. Generated by immunoSEQ multiplex PCR, the TCRdb table keeps only in-frame clones and is missing some. The sample yields roughly 4,400 clones, approximately 80% seen once. Germline loops: CDR1 MGHRA, CDR2 YSYEKL. V was shortened by 3 bases and J by 3 bases, with 14 bases between the two germline ends. The CDR3 is 15 amino acids. Comments on this clone: Its antigen remains unknown.

Study-wide findings and caveats: Researchers found GvH clones in recipient marrow, and some showed up first in ileum or blood.

V usage is TRBV4-1 and J usage is TRBJ1-1; unclear D gene. The starting material was ileum tissue, obtained around 120 days after intestinal transplantation. The receptor was isolated from a human patient who received an intestinal transplant, so some T cells may come from the graft donor. As DNA, the CDR3 is TGCGCCAGCAGCCAGCCCACCCAAGGGTACACTGAAGCTTTCTTT. Its protein product is CASSQPTQGYTEAFF.